This TCR beta chain was profiled in a study of identical twins. The CDR3 spans 17 residues. Germline V gene sequence: CDR1 SGHRS, CDR2 YFSETQ. V was clipped by 0 bases and J by 5 bases; unmatched bases: 7. Each CDR3 protein gets one entry after TCRdb re-called the 5' RACE reads with MiXCR. The sample has around 450,000 distinct CDR3 sequences, 13% to 15% seen once. This sample also belongs to another study, concerning yellow fever vaccine responses in identical twins.

The genes are TRBV5-1 and TRBJ2-2; 10 bases fit TRBD2. The receptor's source is a woman aged 18-29 years in good health. The material sequenced was CD4+ T cells sorted from blood. The CDR3 DNA is TGCGCCAGCAGCTTGGGAACTAGCGGGACGGGGACCGGGGAGCTGTTTTTT. Protein sequence: CASSLGTSGTGTGELFF.